Following are 22 T cell receptor beta chains from one sample sequenced in a study of blood T cell repertoires in COVID-19. Produced via immunoSEQ multiplex PCR; TCRdb's table is partial and in-frame only. Altogether around 200,000 clones are present, roughly 90% being singletons, with the ten largest covering about 9.4%. The sample was PBMCs or T cells enriched from blood (not recorded which). The source is a man aged 18-30 years with acute COVID-19.

V gene TRBV30 combines with J gene TRBJ2-5, with D maybe TRBD2 (5 bases). V was pared by 2 bases and J by 3 bases, with 13 bases between. Germline CDR1 and CDR2: GTSNPN and SVGIG (reference sequence). This CDR3 has 14 residues. The CDR3 here is CAWSKPGTEETQYF. CDR3 nucleotides: TGTGCCTGGAGTAAACCGGGAACTGAAGAGACCCAGTACTTC.

V and J are TRBV11-2 and TRBJ2-2, with 10 bases lining up with TRBD2. Germline V gene data show CDR1 as SGHAT and CDR2 as FQNNGV. The CDR3 loop spans 19 amino acids. Losses at the gene ends were 6 bases for V and 0 bases for J; bases not matched to a gene: 13. CDR3 DNA sequence: TGTGCCAGCAGAACCCTCTGGACTAGCGGCAGAACGAACACCGGGGAGCTGTTTTTT. Amino acid sequence: CASRTLWTSGRTNTGELFF.

The rearrangement links TRBV10-3 to TRBJ2-3; D remains ambiguous. This CDR3 has 15 amino acids. CDR1 and CDR2 (germline): ENHRY, SYGVKD. V was shortened by 0 bases and J by 1 base, with 8 bases between the two germline ends. In nucleotides, the CDR3 is TGTGCCATCAGTGAGTCAAGCGTCGGCACAGATACGCAGTATTTT. Amino acids: CAISESSVGTDTQYF.

This clone was seen once. The V call is TRBV5-1, the J call TRBJ2-7, with 7 bases fitting TRBD1. The CDR3 contains 15 residues. Germline loops: CDR1 SGHRS, CDR2 YFSETQ. V trimming: 2 bases; J trimming: 2 bases; junction bases outside the gene matches: 7. The CDR3 loop is CASSFLTGNPYEQYF. The CDR3 nucleotides are TGCGCCAGCAGCTTTTTGACAGGGAACCCCTACGAGCAGTACTTC. Full variable domain (missing parts from reference TRBV5-1 and TRBJ2-7): KAGVTQTPRYLIKTRGQQVTLSCSPISGHRSVSWYQQTPGQGLQFLFEYFSETQRNKGNFPGRFSGRQFSNSRSEMNVSTLELGDSALYLCASSFLTGNPYEQYFGPGTRLTVT.

This chain connects TRBV7-2 to TRBJ1-2; D is uncertain. This CDR3 spans 14 amino acids. The germline V gene has CDR1 SGHTA and CDR2 FQGNSA. The V gene lost 1 base and the J gene lost 4 bases, with 10 bases spanning the gap. This CDR3 reads CASSLVGVPYGYTF. The CDR3 DNA follows: TGTGCCAGCAGCTTAGTCGGGGTCCCCTATGGCTACACCTTC.

The V call is TRBV27, the J call TRBJ1-2; 7 nucleotides align to TRBD1. Germline V gene lookup returns CDR1 MNHEY and CDR2 SMNVEV (reference sequence). V shed 5 bases and J 9 bases; nucleotides not matched to a gene: 12. This CDR3 is 14 amino acids long. CDR3 amino acids: CASSPWRTGGSYTF. The CDR3 nucleotides read TGTGCCAGCAGTCCCTGGAGGACAGGTGGAAGCTACACCTTC.

This sequence joins TRBV25-1 and TRBJ2-5; D unclear. This CDR3 is built from 14 residues. Germline V CDR1 and CDR2: MGHDK, SYGVNS. V lost 2 bases to trimming and J lost 1 base, with 8 bases between them. CDR3 coding DNA: TGTGCCAGCAGTGAAGAAACAATCCAAGAGACCCAGTACTTC. Protein sequence: CASSEETIQETQYF.

V usage is TRBV18 and J usage is TRBJ2-2; 8 bases match TRBD2. The CDR3 runs 15 residues. Germline CDR1 is KGHSH and CDR2 is LQKENI. Unmatched junction bases numbered 3, after V lost 1 base and J lost 5 bases. The CDR3 region has the DNA TGTGCCAGCTCACCACGGACTAGCCCAACCGGGGAGCTGTTTTTT. Translating it yields CASSPRTSPTGELFF. Full variable domain (rest looked up from reference TRBV18 and TRBJ2-2): NAGVMQNPRHLVRRRGQEARLRCSPMKGHSHVYWYRQLPEEGLKFMVYLQKENIIDESGMPKERFSAEFPKEGPSILRIQQVVRGDSAAYFCASSPRTSPTGELFFGEGSRLTVL.

The J gene is TRBJ2-5, the V gene TRBV6-5; D unresolved. V was trimmed by 5 bases and J by 5 bases, leaving 15 bases between them. The germline CDR1 and CDR2 sequences are MNHEY and SVGAGI. The CDR3 covers 14 residues. CDR3 in amino acids: CASSPTVARETQYF. DNA of the CDR3: TGTGCCAGCAGTCCCACAGTCGCACGGGAGACCCAGTACTTC.

The rearrangement links TRBV19 to TRBJ2-5, with D perhaps matching TRBD1 (6 bases). The CDR3 is 14 amino acids. The germline gives CDR1 LNHDA, CDR2 SQIVND (reference sequence). Trimming removed 4 bases from V and 1 base from J, with 10 bases in between. The CDR3 DNA sequence: TGTGCCAGTAGTACTCGGACAGCCCAAGAGACCCAGTACTTC. This gives the protein CASSTRTAQETQYF.

The chain carries TRBV4-1 and TRBJ2-2; 7 bases match TRBD2. The germline CDR1 and CDR2 sequences are MGHRA and YSYEKL. The CDR3 has 15 amino acids. The J segment lost 1 base and the V segment lost 4 bases, leaving 3 bases of the junction unmatched. The CDR3 coding sequence is TGCGCCAGCAGCCCTGGGACTATGAACACCGGGGAGCTGTTTTTT. It codes for CASSPGTMNTGELFF.

The V call is TRBV6-5, the J call TRBJ2-6; unclear D gene. The CDR3 covers 15 residues. V was shortened by 6 bases and J by 0 bases, with 9 bases between the two germline ends. CDR1 is MNHEY, CDR2 SVGAGI, per germline. The CDR3 region has the DNA TGTGCCAGCAGACGTACTTTCTCTGGGGCCAACGTCCTGACTTTC. It is translated as CASRRTFSGANVLTF.

The chain combines TRBV11-3 with TRBJ2-7; D not certain. The CDR3 extends over 14 amino acids. The germline V gene has CDR1 SGHNT and CDR2 YENEEA. Trimming pared 2 bases from V and 5 bases from J, leaving 13 bases between. CDR3: CASSLSPVENEQYF. The CDR3 DNA is TGTGCCAGCAGCTTAAGCCCCGTGGAGAACGAGCAGTACTTC.

This clone was seen once. V usage is TRBV30 and J usage is TRBJ2-1; no reliable D call. The CDR3 totals 12 residues. The V end was cut by 5 bases, the J end by 1 base, with 6 bases between. Germline V gene data show CDR1 as GTSNPN and CDR2 as SVGIG (reference sequence). The CDR3 loop is CAWGSSYNEQFF. CDR3 nucleotide sequence: TGTGCCTGGGGGTCTTCCTACAATGAGCAGTTCTTC.

The table lists this clone with many counts. This rearrangement joins TRBV11-3 to TRBJ1-1; D not certain. Looked up from germline, CDR1 is SGHNT and CDR2 is YENEEA. Trimming removed 6 bases from V and 2 bases from J, with 16 bases in between. The CDR3 is 15 amino acids. Here the CDR3 DNA reads TGTGCCAGCAGGGTTTCGGAGGGTGGAAACACTGAAGCTTTCTTT. Translated, it gives CASRVSEGGNTEAFF. Based on the CDR3 plus reference TRBV11-3 and TRBJ1-1, the full variable domain is EAGVVQSPRYKIIEKKQPVAFWCNPISGHNTLYWYLQNLGQGPELLIRYENEEAVDDSQLPKDRFSAERLKGVDSTLKIQPAELGDSAVYLCASRVSEGGNTEAFFGQGTRLTVV.

V is TRBV27 and J is TRBJ1-1; D perhaps matches TRBD1 (6 bases). The CDR3 contains 15 residues. V shed 6 bases and J shed 4 bases, with 18 bases lying between them. Germline CDR1 and CDR2: MNHEY and SMNVEV (reference sequence). Here the CDR3 reads CASSRTSTGFTEAFF. CDR3 in DNA: TGTGCCAGCAGCCGAACCTCGACAGGATTCACTGAAGCTTTCTTT.

This chain connects TRBV9 to TRBJ1-5; TRBD1 agrees at 10 bases. The CDR3 loop spans 16 amino acids. The V gene's germline CDR1 is SGDLS and CDR2 YYNGEE. V lost 3 bases to trimming and J lost 7 bases; unmatched junction nucleotides: 10. The CDR3 reads CASSAGPGQGWQPQHF. CDR3 in DNA: TGTGCCAGCAGCGCTGGCCCGGGACAGGGGTGGCAGCCCCAGCATTTT.

To note about this clone: Other DNA sequences within the sample encode an identical CDR3. The chain couples TRBV12-3 or TRBV12-4 to TRBJ1-1; a possible D gene is TRBD1 (5 bases). The CDR3 has 13 residues. V dropped 1 base and J dropped 4 bases, with 7 bases sitting between them. The CDR3 loop reads CASSLGGGTEAFF. CDR3 in DNA: TGTGCCAGCAGTTTAGGGGGGGGCACTGAAGCTTTCTTT.

The chain joins TRBV28 to TRBJ2-1; 8 nucleotides match TRBD2. V shed 6 bases, J shed 0 bases, and the junction held 7 bases outside the gene matches. Looked up from germline, CDR1 is MDHEN and CDR2 is SYDVKM. The CDR3 runs 16 residues. CDR3 in amino acids: CASRLAGSSSYNEQFF. CDR3 nucleotide sequence: TGTGCCAGCAGGTTAGCGGGATCGAGCTCCTACAATGAGCAGTTCTTC.

The V and J genes are TRBV13 and TRBJ2-1; 8 bases map to TRBD2. With 5 bases clipped from V and 0 bases from J, the junction kept 9 bases outside the gene matches. Germline lookup yields CDR1 PRHDT and CDR2 FYEKMQ (reference sequence). The CDR3 runs to 17 residues. Here the CDR3 reads CASSPGLAESSYNEQFF. The CDR3 DNA is TGTGCCAGCAGCCCCGGACTAGCCGAGAGCTCCTACAATGAGCAGTTCTTC.

This clone was detected once. The V call is TRBV27, the J call TRBJ2-3; TRBD2 matches 9 bases. The germline V gene encodes CDR1 MNHEY and CDR2 SMNVEV (reference sequence). Trimming took 7 bases from V and 1 from J; bases not matched to a gene: 12. This CDR3 has 17 amino acids. CDR3 DNA sequence: TGTGCCAGCATCCTACGCGGGGCGGGAGGGGGCACAGATACGCAGTATTTT. The encoded protein is CASILRGAGGGTDTQYF.

With regard to this clone: This same CDR3 is encoded by further DNA sequences in the sample. The chain uses TRBV5-1 and TRBJ1-4; 8 bases agree with TRBD1. Looked up from germline, CDR1 is SGHRS and CDR2 is YFSETQ. V lost 0 bases and J lost 5; bases outside the gene matches: 0. This CDR3 is built from 14 residues. CDR3 in amino acids: CASSLGTGNEKLFF. DNA for the CDR3: TGCGCCAGCAGCTTGGGGACAGGGAATGAAAAACTGTTTTTT.